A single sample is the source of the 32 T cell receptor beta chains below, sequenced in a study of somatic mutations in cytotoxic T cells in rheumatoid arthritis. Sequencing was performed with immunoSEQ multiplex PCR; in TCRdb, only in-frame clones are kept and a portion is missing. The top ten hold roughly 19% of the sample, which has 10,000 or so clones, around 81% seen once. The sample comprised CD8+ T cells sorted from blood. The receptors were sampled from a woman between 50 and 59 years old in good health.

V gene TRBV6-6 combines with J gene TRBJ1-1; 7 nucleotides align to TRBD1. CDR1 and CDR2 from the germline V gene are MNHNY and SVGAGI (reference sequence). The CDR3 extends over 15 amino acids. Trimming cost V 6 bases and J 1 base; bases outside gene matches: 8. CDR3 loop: CASSPWTGENTEAFF. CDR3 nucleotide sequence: TGTGCCAGCAGCCCATGGACAGGCGAGAACACTGAAGCTTTCTTT.

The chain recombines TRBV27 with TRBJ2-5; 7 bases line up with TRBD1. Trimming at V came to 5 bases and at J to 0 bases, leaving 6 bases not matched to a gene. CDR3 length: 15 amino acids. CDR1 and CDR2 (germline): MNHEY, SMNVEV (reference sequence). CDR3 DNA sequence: TGTGCCAGCAGTCCTCCGGGACAGCACCAAGAGACCCAGTACTTC. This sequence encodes CASSPPGQHQETQYF.

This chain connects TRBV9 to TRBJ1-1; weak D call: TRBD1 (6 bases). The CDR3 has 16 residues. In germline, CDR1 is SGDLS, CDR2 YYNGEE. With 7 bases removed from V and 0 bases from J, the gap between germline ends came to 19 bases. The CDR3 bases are TGTGCCAGCGGCCGGGGGGCGAACCGGATGAACACTGAAGCTTTCTTT. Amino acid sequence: CASGRGANRMNTEAFF. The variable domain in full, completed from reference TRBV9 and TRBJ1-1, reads DSGVTQTPKHLITATGQRVTLRCSPRSGDLSVYWYQQSLDQGLQFLIQYYNGEERAKGNILERFSAQQFPDLHSELNLSSLELGDSALYFCASGRGANRMNTEAFFGQGTRLTVV.

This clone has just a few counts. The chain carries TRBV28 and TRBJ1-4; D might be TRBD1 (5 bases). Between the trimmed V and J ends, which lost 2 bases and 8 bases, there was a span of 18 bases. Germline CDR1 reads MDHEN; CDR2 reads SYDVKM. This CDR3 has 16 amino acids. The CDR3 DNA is TGTGCCAGCAGTTTAAGGGGTGGGGAAGGTATAGAAAAACTGTTTTTT. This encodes CASSLRGGEGIEKLFF.

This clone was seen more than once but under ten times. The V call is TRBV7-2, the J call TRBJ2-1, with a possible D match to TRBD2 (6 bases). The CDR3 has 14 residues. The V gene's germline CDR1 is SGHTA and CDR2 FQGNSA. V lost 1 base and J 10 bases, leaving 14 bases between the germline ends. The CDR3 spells CASSLVGAGREQFF. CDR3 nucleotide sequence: TGTGCCAGCAGCTTAGTCGGGGCCGGGAGAGAGCAGTTCTTC.

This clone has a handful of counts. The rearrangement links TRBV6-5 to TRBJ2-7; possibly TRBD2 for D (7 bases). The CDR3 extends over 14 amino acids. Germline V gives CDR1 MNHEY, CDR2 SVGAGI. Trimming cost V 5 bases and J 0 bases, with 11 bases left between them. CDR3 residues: CASSGRGASYEQYF. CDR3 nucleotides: TGTGCCAGCAGTGGCCGGGGGGCCTCCTACGAGCAGTACTTC.

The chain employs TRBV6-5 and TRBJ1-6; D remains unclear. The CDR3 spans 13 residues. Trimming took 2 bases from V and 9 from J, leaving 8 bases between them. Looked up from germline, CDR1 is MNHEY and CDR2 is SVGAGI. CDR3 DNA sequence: TGTGCCAGCAGTTACGGGGAGGGTTCACCCCTCCACTTT. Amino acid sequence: CASSYGEGSPLHF.

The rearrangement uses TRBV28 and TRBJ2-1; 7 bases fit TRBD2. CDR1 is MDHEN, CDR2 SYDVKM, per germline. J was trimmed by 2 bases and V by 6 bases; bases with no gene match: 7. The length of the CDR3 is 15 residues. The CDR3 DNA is TGTGCCAGCAGGACTGGACTAGGGCCCTACAATGAGCAGTTCTTC. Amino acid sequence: CASRTGLGPYNEQFF.

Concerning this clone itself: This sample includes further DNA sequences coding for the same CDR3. CDR3 in amino acids: CASSFPGTDTQYF. For the CDR3, the DNA is TGCGCCAGCAGCTTTCCAGGCACAGATACGCAGTATTTT. The chain uses TRBV5-1 and TRBJ2-3; D ambiguous. The CDR3 consists of 13 residues. From germline, CDR1 is SGHRS and CDR2 YFSETQ. Trimming stripped 2 bases from V and 1 base from J, with 5 bases between.

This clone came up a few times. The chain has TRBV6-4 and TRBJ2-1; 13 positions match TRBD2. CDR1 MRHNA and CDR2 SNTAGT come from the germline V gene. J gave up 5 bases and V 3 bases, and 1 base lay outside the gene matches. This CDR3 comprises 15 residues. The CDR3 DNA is TGTGCCAGCAGTGAAGGGACTAGCGGGGACAATGAGCAGTTCTTC. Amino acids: CASSEGTSGDNEQFF.

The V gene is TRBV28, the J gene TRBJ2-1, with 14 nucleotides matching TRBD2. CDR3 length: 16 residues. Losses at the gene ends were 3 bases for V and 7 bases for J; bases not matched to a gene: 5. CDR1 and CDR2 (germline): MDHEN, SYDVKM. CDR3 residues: CASSFWTSGGPNEQFF. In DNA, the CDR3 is TGTGCCAGCAGTTTCTGGACTAGCGGGGGGCCGAATGAGCAGTTCTTC.

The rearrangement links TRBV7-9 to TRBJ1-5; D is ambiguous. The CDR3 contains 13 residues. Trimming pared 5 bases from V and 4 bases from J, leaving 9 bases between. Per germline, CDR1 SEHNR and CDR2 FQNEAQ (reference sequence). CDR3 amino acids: CASSQDRNQPQHF. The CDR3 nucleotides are TGTGCCAGCAGCCAGGATCGTAATCAGCCCCAGCATTTT. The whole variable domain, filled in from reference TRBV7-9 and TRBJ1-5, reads DTGVSQNPRHKITKRGQNVTFRCDPISEHNRLYWYRQTLGQGPEFLTYFQNEAQLEKSRLLSDRFSAERPKGSFSTLEIQRTEQGDSAMYLCASSQDRNQPQHFGDGTRLSIL.

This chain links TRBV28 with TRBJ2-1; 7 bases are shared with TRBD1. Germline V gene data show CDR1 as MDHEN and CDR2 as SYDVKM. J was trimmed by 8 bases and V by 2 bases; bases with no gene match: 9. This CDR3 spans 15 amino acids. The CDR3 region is CASSLDRQGNDEQFF. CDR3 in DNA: TGTGCCAGCAGTTTAGACAGACAGGGCAACGATGAGCAGTTCTTC.

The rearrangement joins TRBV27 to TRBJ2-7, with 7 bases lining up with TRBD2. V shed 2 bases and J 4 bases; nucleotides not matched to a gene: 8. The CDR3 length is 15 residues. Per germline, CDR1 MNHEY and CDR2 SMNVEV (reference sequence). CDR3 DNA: TGTGCCAGCAGTTTAAACGGGGGGAGCCTTTACGAGCAGTACTTC. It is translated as CASSLNGGSLYEQYF.

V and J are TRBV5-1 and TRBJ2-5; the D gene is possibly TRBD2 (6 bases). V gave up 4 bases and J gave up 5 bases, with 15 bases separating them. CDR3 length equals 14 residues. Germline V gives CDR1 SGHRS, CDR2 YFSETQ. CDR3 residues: CASSRRSEGETQYF. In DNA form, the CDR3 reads TGCGCCAGCAGCCGAAGATCGGAGGGGGAGACCCAGTACTTC. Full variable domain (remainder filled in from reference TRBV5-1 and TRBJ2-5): KAGVTQTPRYLIKTRGQQVTLSCSPISGHRSVSWYQQTPGQGLQFLFEYFSETQRNKGNFPGRFSGRQFSNSRSEMNVSTLELGDSALYLCASSRRSEGETQYFGPGTRLLVL.

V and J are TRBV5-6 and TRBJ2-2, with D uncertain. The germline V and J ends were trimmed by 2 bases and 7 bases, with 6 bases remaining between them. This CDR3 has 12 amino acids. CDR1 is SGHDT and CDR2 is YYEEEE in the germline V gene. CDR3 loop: CASSLGVGELFF. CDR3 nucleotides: TGTGCCAGCAGCTTAGGAGTCGGGGAGCTGTTTTTT.

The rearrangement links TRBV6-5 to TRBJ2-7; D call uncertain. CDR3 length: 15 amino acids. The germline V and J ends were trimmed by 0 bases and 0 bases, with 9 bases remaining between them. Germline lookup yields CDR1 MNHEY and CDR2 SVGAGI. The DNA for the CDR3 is TGTGCCAGCAGTTACTCCGGTGGTAGCTCCTACGAGCAGTACTTC. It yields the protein CASSYSGGSSYEQYF.

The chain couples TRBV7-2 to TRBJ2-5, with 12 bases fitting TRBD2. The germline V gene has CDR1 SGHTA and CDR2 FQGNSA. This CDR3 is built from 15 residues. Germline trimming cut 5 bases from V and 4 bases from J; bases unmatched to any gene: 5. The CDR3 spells CASSPGLAGLETQYF. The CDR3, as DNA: TGTGCCAGCAGCCCGGGACTAGCGGGCTTAGAGACCCAGTACTTC.

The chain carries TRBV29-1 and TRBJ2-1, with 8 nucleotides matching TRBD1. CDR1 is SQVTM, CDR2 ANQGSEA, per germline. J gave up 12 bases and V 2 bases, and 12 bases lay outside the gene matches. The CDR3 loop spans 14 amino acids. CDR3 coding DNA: TGCAGCGTTGAATTCCGGGGCGGCACAGGGGGGCAGTTCTTC. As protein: CSVEFRGGTGGQFF.

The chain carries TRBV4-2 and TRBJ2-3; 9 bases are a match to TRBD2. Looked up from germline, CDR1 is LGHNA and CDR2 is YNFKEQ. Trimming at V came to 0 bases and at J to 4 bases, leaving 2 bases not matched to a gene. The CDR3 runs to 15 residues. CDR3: CASSQDRGGADTQYF. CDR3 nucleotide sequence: TGTGCCAGCAGCCAAGATCGCGGGGGGGCAGATACGCAGTATTTT.

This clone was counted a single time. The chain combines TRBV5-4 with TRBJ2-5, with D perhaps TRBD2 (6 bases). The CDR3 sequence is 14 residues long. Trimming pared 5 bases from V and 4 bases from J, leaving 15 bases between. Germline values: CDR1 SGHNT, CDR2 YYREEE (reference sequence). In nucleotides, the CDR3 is TGTGCCAGCAGTTACTATAGGAGGGGAGAGACCCAGTACTTC. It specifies CASSYYRRGETQYF.

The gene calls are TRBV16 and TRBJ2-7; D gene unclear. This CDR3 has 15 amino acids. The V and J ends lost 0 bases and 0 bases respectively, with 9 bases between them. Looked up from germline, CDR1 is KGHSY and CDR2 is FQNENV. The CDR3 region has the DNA TGTGCCAGCAGCCAATCTACAGAGAGCTCCTACGAGCAGTACTTC. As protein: CASSQSTESSYEQYF.

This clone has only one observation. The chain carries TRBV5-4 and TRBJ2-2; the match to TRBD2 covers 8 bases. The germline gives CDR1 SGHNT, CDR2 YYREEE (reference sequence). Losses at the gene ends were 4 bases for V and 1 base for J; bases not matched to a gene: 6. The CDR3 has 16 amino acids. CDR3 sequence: CASSPPGLENTGELFF. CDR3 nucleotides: TGTGCCAGCAGCCCACCGGGACTAGAGAACACCGGGGAGCTGTTTTTT.

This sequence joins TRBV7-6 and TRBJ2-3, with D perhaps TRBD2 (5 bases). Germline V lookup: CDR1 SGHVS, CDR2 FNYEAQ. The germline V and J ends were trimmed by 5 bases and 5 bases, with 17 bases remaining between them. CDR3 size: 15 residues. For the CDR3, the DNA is TGTGCCAGCAGCCTTGCTGGGGAGTGGGAAGATACGCAGTATTTT. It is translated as CASSLAGEWEDTQYF. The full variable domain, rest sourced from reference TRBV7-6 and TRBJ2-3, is GAGVSQSPRYKVTKRGQDVALRCDPISGHVSLYWYRQALGQGPEFLTYFNYEAQQDKSGLPNDRFSAERPEGSISTLTIQRTEQRDSAMYRCASSLAGEWEDTQYFGPGTRLTVL.

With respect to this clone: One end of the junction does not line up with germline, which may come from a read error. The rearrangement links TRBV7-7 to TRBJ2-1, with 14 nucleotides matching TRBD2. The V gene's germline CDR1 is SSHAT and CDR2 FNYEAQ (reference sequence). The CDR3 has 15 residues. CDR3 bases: TGTGCTAGCAGCTTAGAAGTAGGACTAGCGGGGGGGCAGTTCTTC. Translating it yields CASSLEVGLAGGQFF.

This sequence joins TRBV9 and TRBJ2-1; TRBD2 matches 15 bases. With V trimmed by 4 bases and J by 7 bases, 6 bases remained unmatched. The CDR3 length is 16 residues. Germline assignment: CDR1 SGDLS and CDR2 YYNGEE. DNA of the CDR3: TGTGCCAGCAGCCACCCCGGGACTAGCGGGAGGAATGAGCAGTTCTTC. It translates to CASSHPGTSGRNEQFF.

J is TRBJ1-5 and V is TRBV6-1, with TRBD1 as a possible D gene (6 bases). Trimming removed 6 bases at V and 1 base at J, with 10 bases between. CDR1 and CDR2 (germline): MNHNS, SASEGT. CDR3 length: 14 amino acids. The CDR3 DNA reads TGTGCCAGCAGGGCAGGGGTCAGCAATCAGCCCCAGCATTTT. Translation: CASRAGVSNQPQHF.

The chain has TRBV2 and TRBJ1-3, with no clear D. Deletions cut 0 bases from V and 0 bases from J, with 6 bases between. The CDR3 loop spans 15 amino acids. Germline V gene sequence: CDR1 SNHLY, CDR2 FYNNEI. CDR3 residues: CASSEAHGSGNTIYF. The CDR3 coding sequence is TGTGCCAGCAGTGAAGCGCACGGCTCTGGAAACACCATATATTTT. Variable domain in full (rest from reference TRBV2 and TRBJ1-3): EPEVTQTPSHQVTQMGQEVILRCVPISNHLYFYWYRQILGQKVEFLVSFYNNEISEKSEIFDDQFSVERPDGSNFTLKIRSTKLEDSAMYFCASSEAHGSGNTIYFGEGSWLTVV.

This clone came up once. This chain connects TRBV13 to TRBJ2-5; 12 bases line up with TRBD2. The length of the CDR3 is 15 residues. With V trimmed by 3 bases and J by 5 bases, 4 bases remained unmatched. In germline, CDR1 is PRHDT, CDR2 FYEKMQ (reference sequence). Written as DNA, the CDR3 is TGTGCCAGCAGCTTCGGACTAGCGGGAACGGAGACCCAGTACTTC. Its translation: CASSFGLAGTETQYF.

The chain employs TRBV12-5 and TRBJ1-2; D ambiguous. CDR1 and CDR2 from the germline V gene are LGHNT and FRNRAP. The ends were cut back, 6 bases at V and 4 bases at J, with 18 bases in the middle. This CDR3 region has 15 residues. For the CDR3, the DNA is TGTGCTAGTGGGCCCGATACTGATCCCCCCTATGGCTACACCTTC. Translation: CASGPDTDPPYGYTF.

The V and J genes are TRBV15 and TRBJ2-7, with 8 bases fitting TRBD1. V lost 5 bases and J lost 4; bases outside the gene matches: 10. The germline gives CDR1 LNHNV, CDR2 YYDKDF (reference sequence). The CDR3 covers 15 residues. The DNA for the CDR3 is TGTGCCACCAGCTCGGAGACAGGGGTGCGGTACGAGCAGTACTTC. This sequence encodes CATSSETGVRYEQYF. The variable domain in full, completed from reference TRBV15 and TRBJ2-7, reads DAMVIQNPRYQVTQFGKPVTLSCSQTLNHNVMYWYQQKSSQAPKLLFHYYDKDFNNEADTPDNFQSRRPNTSFCFLDIRSPGLGDTAMYLCATSSETGVRYEQYFGPGTRLTVT.

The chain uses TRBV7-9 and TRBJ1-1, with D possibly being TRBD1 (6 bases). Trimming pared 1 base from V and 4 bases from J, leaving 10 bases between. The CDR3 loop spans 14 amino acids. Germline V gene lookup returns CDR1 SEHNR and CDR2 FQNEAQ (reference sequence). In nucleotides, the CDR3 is TGTGCCAGCAGCTTAGGGGCAGGGGCCACTGAAGCTTTCTTT. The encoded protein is CASSLGAGATEAFF. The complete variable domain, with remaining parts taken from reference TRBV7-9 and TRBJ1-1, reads DTGVSQNPRHKITKRGQNVTFRCDPISEHNRLYWYRQTLGQGPEFLTYFQNEAQLEKSRLLSDRFSAERPKGSFSTLEIQRTEQGDSAMYLCASSLGAGATEAFFGQGTRLTVV.